What follows describes a single T cell receptor beta chain. The CDR3 spans 16 residues. Trimming took off 1 base at V and 4 bases at J, with 15 bases between the two ends. Germline lookup yields CDR1 KGHDR and CDR2 SFDVKD. The sample comes from a study of blood T cell repertoires in COVID-19. Study overall: The United States, Italy and Spain supplied acute and convalescent COVID-19 samples. Sources were T cells, B-cell-depleted T cells, or PBMCs; the material itself was cDNA or gDNA.

The age range of participants was about 18 to 100 years, with residence in about two dozen US areas. Cohort placement rested on clinical history that participants reported themselves. Sequencing was performed with immunoSEQ multiplex PCR; in TCRdb, only in-frame clones are kept and a portion is missing. The data hold about 400,000 clones, with roughly 90% observed a single time. Sample: PBMCs or T cells enriched from blood (not recorded which). The TCR comes from a woman aged 30 to 39 with acute COVID-19. J is TRBJ1-2 and V is TRBV24-1; TRBD1 might be the D (5 bases). CDR3 in amino acids: CATSDFEGPGPYGYTF. The CDR3 nucleotides read TGTGCCACCAGTGATTTTGAAGGACCAGGGCCCTATGGCTACACCTTC.